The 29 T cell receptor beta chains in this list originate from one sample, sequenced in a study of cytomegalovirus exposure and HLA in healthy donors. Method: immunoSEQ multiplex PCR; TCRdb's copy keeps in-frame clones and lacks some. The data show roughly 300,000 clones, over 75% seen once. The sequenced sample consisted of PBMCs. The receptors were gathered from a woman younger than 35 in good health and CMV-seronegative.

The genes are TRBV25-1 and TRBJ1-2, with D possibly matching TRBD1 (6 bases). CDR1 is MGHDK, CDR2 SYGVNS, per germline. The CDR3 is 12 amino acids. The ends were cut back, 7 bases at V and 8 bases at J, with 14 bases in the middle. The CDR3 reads CASKPEGGGYTF. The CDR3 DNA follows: TGTGCCAGCAAACCAGAGGGGGGGGGCTACACCTTC.

CDR3 nucleotide sequence: TGTGCCAGCAGCCTACCGGGACAGGGGAGGGAGCTGTTTTTT. Amino acids: CASSLPGQGRELFF. The chain couples TRBV7-2 to TRBJ2-2; 10 bases agree with TRBD1. Germline-derived CDR1 and CDR2 are SGHTA and FQGNSA. CDR3 length: 14 residues. Trimming cost V 5 bases and J 9 bases; bases outside gene matches: 6.

The CDR3 reads CASSLGSTQYF. CDR3 nucleotide sequence: TGCGCCAGCAGCTTGGGCAGTACGCAGTATTTT. The chain carries TRBV5-1 and TRBJ2-3; no firm D call. CDR3 length: 11 amino acids. Trimming removed 0 bases from V and 8 bases from J, with 4 bases in between. Germline V CDR1 and CDR2: SGHRS, YFSETQ.

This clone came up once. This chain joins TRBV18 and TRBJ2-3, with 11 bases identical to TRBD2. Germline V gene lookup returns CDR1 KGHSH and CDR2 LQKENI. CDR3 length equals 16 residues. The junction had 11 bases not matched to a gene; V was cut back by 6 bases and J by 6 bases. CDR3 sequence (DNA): TGTGCCAGCTCGCTGACCGGGACTAGCGGTCCCGATACGCAGTATTTT. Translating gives CASSLTGTSGPDTQYF.

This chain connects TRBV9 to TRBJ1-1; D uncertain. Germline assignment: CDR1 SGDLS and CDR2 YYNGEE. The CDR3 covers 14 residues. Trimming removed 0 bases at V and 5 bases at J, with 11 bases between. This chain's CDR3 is CASSVGVGGTEAFF. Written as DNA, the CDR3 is TGTGCCAGCAGCGTAGGGGTAGGAGGAACTGAAGCTTTCTTT. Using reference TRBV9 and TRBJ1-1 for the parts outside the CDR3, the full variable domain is DSGVTQTPKHLITATGQRVTLRCSPRSGDLSVYWYQQSLDQGLQFLIQYYNGEERAKGNILERFSAQQFPDLHSELNLSSLELGDSALYFCASSVGVGGTEAFFGQGTRLTVV.

The CDR3 coding sequence is TGTGCCAGCAGTTTAGCCCAGGGTGCCCGACTTTATGGCTACACCTTC. Amino acids: CASSLAQGARLYGYTF. The V call is TRBV28, the J call TRBJ1-2, with a weak D call TRBD1 (5 bases). The CDR3 contains 16 residues. Germline CDR1 and CDR2: MDHEN and SYDVKM. V lost 2 bases to trimming and J lost 5 bases, with 18 bases between them.

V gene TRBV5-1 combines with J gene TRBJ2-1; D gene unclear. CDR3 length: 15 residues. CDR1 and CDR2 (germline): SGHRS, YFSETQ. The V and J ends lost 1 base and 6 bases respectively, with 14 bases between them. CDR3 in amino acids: CASSLSALTANEQFF. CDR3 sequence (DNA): TGCGCCAGCAGCTTGTCCGCCCTGACTGCCAATGAGCAGTTCTTC. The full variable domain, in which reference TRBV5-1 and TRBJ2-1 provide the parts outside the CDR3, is KAGVTQTPRYLIKTRGQQVTLSCSPISGHRSVSWYQQTPGQGLQFLFEYFSETQRNKGNFPGRFSGRQFSNSRSEMNVSTLELGDSALYLCASSLSALTANEQFFGPGTRLTVL.

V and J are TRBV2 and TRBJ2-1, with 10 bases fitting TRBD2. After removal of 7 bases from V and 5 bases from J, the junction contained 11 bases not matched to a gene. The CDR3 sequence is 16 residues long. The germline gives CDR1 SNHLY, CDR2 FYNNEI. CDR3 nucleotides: TGTGCCAGCACCGCCCCTCTAGCGGGAGTGGACAATGAGCAGTTCTTC. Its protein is CASTAPLAGVDNEQFF.

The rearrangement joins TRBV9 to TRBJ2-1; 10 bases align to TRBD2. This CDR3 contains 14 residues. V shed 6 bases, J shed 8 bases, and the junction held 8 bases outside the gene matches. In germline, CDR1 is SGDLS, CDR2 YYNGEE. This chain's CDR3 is CASKKREGLDEQFF. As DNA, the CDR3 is TGTGCCAGCAAGAAGCGGGAGGGCCTGGATGAGCAGTTCTTC.

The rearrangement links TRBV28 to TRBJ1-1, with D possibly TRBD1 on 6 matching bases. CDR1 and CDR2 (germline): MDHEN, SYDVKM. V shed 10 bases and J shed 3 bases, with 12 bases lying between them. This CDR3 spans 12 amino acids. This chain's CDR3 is CAIRGGHTEAFF. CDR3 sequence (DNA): TGTGCCATAAGAGGGGGTCACACTGAAGCTTTCTTT.

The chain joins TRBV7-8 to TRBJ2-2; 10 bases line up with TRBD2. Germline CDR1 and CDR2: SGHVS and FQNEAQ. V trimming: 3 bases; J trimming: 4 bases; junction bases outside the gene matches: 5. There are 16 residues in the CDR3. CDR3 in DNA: TGTGCCAGCAGCTTTATCCCTAGCGGGGGCACCGGGGAGCTGTTTTTT. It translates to CASSFIPSGGTGELFF.

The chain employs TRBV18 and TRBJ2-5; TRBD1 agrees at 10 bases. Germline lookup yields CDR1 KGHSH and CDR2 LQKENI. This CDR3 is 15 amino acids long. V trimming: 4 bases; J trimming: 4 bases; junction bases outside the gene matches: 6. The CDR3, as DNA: TGTGCCAGCTCACGACAGGGGGCGCTTGGAGAGACCCAGTACTTC. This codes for CASSRQGALGETQYF.

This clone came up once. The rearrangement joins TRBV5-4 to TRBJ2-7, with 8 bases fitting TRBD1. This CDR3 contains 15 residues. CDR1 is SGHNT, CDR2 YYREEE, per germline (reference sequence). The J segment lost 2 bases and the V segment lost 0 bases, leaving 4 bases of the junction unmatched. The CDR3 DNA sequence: TGTGCCAGCAGCTTGGTGGACAGGGCCCCCTACGAGCAGTACTTC. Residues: CASSLVDRAPYEQYF.

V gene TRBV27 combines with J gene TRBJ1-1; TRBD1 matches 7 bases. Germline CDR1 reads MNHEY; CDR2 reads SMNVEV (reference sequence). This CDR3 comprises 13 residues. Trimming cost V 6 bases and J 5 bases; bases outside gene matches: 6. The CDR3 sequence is CASRRTGETEAFF. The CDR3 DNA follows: TGTGCCAGCAGACGAACAGGGGAAACTGAAGCTTTCTTT.

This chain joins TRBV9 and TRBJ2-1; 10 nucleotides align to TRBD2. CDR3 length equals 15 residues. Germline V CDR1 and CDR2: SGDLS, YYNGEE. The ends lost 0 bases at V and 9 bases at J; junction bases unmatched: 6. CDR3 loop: CASSVELAGSREQFF. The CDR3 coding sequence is TGTGCCAGCAGCGTAGAACTAGCGGGGAGCCGTGAGCAGTTCTTC. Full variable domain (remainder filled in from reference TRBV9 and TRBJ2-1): DSGVTQTPKHLITATGQRVTLRCSPRSGDLSVYWYQQSLDQGLQFLIQYYNGEERAKGNILERFSAQQFPDLHSELNLSSLELGDSALYFCASSVELAGSREQFFGPGTRLTVL.

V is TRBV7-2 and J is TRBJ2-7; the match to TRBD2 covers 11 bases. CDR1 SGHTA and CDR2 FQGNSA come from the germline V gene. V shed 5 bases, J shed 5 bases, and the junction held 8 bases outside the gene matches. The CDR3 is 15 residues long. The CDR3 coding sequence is TGTGCCAGCAGCCCTACTAGCGGGAGAGCCCACGAGCAGTACTTC. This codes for CASSPTSGRAHEQYF.

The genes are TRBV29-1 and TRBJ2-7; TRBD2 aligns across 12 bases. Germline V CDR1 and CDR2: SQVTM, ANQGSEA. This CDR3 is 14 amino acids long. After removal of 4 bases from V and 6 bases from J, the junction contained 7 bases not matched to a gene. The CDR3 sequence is CSVGRLAGVSEQYF. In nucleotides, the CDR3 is TGCAGCGTTGGACGACTAGCGGGAGTTTCCGAGCAGTACTTC.

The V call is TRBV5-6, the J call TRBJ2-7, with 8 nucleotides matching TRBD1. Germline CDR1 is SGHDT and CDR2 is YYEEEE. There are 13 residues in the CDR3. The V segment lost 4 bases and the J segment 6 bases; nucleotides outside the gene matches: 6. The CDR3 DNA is TGTGCCAGCAGCCAGGGGGCAGAAACCGAGCAGTACTTC. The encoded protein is CASSQGAETEQYF.

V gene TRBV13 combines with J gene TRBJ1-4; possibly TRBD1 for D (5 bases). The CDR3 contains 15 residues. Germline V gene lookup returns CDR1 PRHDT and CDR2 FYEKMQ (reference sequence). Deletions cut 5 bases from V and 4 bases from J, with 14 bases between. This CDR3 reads CASSLSGAFNEKLFF. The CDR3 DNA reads TGTGCCAGCAGCCTAAGTGGGGCCTTTAATGAAAAACTGTTTTTT.

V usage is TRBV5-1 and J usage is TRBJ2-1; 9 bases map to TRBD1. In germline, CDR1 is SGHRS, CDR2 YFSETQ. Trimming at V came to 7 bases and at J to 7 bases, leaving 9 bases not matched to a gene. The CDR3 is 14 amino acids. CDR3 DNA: TGCGCCAGCGACGGGGGACAGGGTCGGAATGAGCAGTTCTTC. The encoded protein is CASDGGQGRNEQFF.

CDR3 sequence reads: CASSDLGGSNQPQHF. CDR3 in DNA: TGTGCCAGCAGTGATCTGGGGGGGAGCAATCAGCCCCAGCATTTT. V and J are TRBV6-1 and TRBJ1-5; perhaps TRBD1 as D (5 bases). The germline gives CDR1 MNHNS, CDR2 SASEGT. The CDR3 spans 15 residues. V dropped 3 bases and J dropped 1 base, with 10 bases sitting between them.

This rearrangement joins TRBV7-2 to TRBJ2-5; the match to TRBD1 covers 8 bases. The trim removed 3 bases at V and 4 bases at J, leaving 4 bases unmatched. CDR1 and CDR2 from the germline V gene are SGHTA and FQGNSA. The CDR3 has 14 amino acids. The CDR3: CASSFDRGRETQYF. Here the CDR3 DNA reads TGTGCCAGCAGCTTCGACAGGGGTCGAGAGACCCAGTACTTC.

This CDR3 is CASSSTDRGSGYTF. CDR3 DNA: TGTGCCAGCAGCTCGACCGACAGGGGCTCTGGCTACACCTTC. The gene calls are TRBV5-5 and TRBJ1-2; 8 bases are shared with TRBD1. The CDR3 has 14 amino acids. Trimming cost V 3 bases and J 7 bases; bases outside gene matches: 8. Germline V CDR1 and CDR2: SGHKS, YYEKEE (reference sequence).

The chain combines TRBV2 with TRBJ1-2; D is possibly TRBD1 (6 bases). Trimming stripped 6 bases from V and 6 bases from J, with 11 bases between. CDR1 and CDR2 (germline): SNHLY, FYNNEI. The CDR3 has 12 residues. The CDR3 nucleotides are TGTGCCAGCAGGGTAAACAGGGATGGCTACACCTTC. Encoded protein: CASRVNRDGYTF. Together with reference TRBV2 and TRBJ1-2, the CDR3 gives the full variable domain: EPEVTQTPSHQVTQMGQEVILRCVPISNHLYFYWYRQILGQKVEFLVSFYNNEISEKSEIFDDQFSVERPDGSNFTLKIRSTKLEDSAMYFCASRVNRDGYTFGSGTRLTVV.

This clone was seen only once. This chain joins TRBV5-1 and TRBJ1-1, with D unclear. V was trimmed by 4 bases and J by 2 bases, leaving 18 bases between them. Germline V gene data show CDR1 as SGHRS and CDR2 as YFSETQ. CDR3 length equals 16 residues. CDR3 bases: TGCGCCAGCAGCGATGAAGTGGGCCCAATAAACACTGAAGCTTTCTTT. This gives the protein CASSDEVGPINTEAFF.

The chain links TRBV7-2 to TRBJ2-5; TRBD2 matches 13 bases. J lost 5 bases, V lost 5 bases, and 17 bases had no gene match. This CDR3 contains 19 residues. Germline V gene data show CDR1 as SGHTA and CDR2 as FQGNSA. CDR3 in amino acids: CASSPRGLAGASSRETQYF. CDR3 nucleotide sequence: TGTGCCAGCAGCCCACGCGGACTAGCGGGAGCGTCGTCGAGGGAGACCCAGTACTTC.

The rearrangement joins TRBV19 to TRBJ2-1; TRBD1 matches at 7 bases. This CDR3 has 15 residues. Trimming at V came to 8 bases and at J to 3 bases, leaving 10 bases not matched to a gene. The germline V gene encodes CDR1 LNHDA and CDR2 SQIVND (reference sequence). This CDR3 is CASSLGTARYNEQFF. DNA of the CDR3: TGTGCCAGTTCCCTCGGGACAGCCCGCTACAATGAGCAGTTCTTC.

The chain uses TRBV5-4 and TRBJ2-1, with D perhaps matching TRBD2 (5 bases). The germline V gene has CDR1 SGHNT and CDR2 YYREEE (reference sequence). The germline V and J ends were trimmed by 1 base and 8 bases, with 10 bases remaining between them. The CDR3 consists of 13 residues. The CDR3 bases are TGTGCCAGCAGCTTGCCCCCCGGGGATGAGCAGTTCTTC. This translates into CASSLPPGDEQFF.

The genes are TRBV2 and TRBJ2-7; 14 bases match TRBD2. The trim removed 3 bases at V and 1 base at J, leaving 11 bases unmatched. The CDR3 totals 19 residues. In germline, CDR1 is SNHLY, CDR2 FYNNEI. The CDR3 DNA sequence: TGTGCCAGCAGTGAGAGTTCGGGACTAGCGGGAGTTGTGTCCTACGAGCAGTACTTC. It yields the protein CASSESSGLAGVVSYEQYF.